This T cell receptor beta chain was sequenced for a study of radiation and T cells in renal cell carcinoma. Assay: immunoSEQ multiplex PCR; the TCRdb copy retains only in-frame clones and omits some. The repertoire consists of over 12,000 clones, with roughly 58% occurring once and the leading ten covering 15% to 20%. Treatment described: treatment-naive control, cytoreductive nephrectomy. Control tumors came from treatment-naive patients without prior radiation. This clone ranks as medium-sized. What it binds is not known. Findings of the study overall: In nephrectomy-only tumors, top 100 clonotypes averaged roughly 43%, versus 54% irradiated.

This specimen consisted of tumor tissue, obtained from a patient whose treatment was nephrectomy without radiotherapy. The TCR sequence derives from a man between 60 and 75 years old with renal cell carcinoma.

The CDR3 sequence is CAIIQGAPPSGSNQPQHF. The CDR3 DNA reads as TGTGCCATTATACAGGGGGCCCCTCCGAGTGGTTCCAATCAGCCCCAGCATTTT. The chain employs TRBV14 and TRBJ1-5, with TRBD1 matching 9 bases. After removal of 10 bases from V and 3 bases from J, the junction contained 19 bases not matched to a gene. This CDR3 spans 18 amino acids. Germline-derived CDR1 and CDR2 are SGHDN and FVKESK.